This note documents a single T cell receptor beta chain sequence. Its antigen is not identified. A second 7 to 11 cycle PCR used barcoded and J-beta primers. TCRdb passed the 5' RACE reads through MiXCR, listing each CDR3 protein once. The sample carries roughly 500,000 distinct CDR3 sequences, approximately 25% recorded once. This sample is part of a study of blood T cells in healthy people across ages. Germline V gene data show CDR1 as DFQATT and CDR2 as SNEGSKA (reference sequence). V lost 2 bases, J lost 1 base, and 9 bases lay in between. The CDR3 consists of 14 residues. The study's findings and limits: Reliance upon unsorted PBMCs precluded definitive naive versus antigen-experienced comparison.

The clonotype was recovered from a woman aged 70-85 years in good health. Input material: blood. The chain joins TRBV20-1 to TRBJ2-1, with no clear D. Here the CDR3 reads CSARNERSYNEQFF. The CDR3 region has the DNA TGCAGTGCTAGAAATGAAAGGTCCTACAATGAGCAGTTCTTC.